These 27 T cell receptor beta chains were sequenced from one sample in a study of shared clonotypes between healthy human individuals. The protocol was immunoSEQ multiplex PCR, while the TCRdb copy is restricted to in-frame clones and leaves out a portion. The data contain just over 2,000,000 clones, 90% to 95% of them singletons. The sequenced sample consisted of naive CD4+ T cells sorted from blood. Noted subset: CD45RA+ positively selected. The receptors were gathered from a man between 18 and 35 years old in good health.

This CDR3 reads CASSAPGTPLAGNTIYF. CDR3 coding DNA: TGTGCCAGCAGTGCCCCCGGGACGCCCTTGGCTGGAAACACCATATATTTT. The rearrangement uses TRBV28 and TRBJ1-3, with D possibly being TRBD1 (5 bases). CDR1 is MDHEN and CDR2 is SYDVKM in the germline V gene. The CDR3 spans 17 residues. V was pared by 5 bases and J by 2 bases, with 19 bases between.

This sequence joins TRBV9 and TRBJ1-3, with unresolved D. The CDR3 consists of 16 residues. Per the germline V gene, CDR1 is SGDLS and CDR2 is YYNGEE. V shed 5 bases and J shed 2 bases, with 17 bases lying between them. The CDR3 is CASSDFWVPPGNTIYF. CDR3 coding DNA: TGTGCCAGCAGTGATTTTTGGGTTCCCCCTGGAAACACCATATATTTT.

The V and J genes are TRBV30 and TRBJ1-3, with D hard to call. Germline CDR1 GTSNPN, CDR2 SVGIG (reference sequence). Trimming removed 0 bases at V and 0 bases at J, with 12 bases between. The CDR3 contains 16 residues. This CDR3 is CAWSVEATVSGNTIYF. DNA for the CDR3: TGTGCCTGGAGTGTAGAAGCCACCGTCTCTGGAAACACCATATATTTT.

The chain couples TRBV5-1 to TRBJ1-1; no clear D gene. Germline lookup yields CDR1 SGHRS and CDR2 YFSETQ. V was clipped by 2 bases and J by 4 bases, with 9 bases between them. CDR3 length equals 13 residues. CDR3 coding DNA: TGCGCCAGCAGCTTTGAAGGGCCCACTGAAGCTTTCTTT. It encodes CASSFEGPTEAFF. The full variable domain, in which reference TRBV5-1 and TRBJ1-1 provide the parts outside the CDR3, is KAGVTQTPRYLIKTRGQQVTLSCSPISGHRSVSWYQQTPGQGLQFLFEYFSETQRNKGNFPGRFSGRQFSNSRSEMNVSTLELGDSALYLCASSFEGPTEAFFGQGTRLTVV.

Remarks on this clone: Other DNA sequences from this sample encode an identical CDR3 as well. In DNA, the CDR3 is TGTGCCTGGAGCGCCGGGGAGACCCAGTACTTC. It encodes CAWSAGETQYF. This rearrangement joins TRBV30 to TRBJ2-5; D call uncertain. The V gene lost 3 bases and the J gene lost 5 bases, with 7 bases spanning the gap. The CDR3 is 11 amino acids. The germline V gene encodes CDR1 GTSNPN and CDR2 SVGIG (reference sequence). Complete variable domain (other parts from reference TRBV30 and TRBJ2-5): SQTIHQWPATLVQPVGSPLSLECTVEGTSNPNLYWYRQAAGRGLQLLFYSVGIGQISSEVPQNLSASRPQDRQFILSSKKLLLSDSGFYLCAWSAGETQYFGPGTRLLVL.

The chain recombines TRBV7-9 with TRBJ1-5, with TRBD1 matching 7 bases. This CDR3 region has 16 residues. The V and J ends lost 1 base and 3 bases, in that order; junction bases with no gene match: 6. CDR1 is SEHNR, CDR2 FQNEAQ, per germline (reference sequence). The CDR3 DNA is TGTGCCAGCAGCTTAGGAGCAGGGGGGACCAATCAGCCCCAGCATTTT. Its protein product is CASSLGAGGTNQPQHF. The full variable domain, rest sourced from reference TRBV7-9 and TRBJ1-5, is DTGVSQNPRHKITKRGQNVTFRCDPISEHNRLYWYRQTLGQGPEFLTYFQNEAQLEKSRLLSDRFSAERPKGSFSTLEIQRTEQGDSAMYLCASSLGAGGTNQPQHFGDGTRLSIL.

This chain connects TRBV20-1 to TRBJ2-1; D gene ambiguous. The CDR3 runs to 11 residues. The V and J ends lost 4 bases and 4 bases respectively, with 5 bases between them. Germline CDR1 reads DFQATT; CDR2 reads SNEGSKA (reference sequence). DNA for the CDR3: TGCAGTGCTAACAGATACAATGAGCAGTTCTTC. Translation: CSANRYNEQFF.

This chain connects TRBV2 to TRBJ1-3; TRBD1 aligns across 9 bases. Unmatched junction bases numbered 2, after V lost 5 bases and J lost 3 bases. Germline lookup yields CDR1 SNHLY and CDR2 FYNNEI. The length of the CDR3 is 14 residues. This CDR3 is CASSPGQGGNTIYF. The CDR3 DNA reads TGTGCCAGCAGTCCGGGACAGGGTGGAAACACCATATATTTT.

CDR3: CASRTGPYYGYTF. The CDR3, as DNA: TGTGCCAGCAGAACCGGGCCCTACTATGGCTACACCTTC. The chain has TRBV6-5 and TRBJ1-2; no clear D. The CDR3 has 13 amino acids. CDR1 and CDR2 from the germline V gene are MNHEY and SVGAGI. The V gene lost 6 bases and the J gene lost 3 bases, with 11 bases spanning the gap.

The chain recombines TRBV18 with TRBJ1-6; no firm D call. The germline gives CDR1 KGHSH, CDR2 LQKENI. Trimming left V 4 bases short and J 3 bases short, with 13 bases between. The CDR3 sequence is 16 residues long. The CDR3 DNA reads TGTGCCAGCTCACTGCAAAGAGGCCTCTATAATTCACCCCTCCACTTT. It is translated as CASSLQRGLYNSPLHF.

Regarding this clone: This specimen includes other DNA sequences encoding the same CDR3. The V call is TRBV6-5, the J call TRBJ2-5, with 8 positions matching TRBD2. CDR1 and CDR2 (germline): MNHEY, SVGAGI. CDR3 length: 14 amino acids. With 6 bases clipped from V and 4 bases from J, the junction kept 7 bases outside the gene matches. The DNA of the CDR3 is TGTGCCAGCAGCCCCGGACTAGCTGCAGAGACCCAGTACTTC. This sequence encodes CASSPGLAAETQYF.

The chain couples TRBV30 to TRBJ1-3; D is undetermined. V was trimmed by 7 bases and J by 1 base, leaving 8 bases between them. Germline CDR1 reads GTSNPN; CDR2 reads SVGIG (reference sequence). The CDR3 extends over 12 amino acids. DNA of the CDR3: TGTGCCTCCAAGGGTTCTGGAAACACCATATATTTT. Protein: CASKGSGNTIYF. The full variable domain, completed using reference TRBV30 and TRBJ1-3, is SQTIHQWPATLVQPVGSPLSLECTVEGTSNPNLYWYRQAAGRGLQLLFYSVGIGQISSEVPQNLSASRPQDRQFILSSKKLLLSDSGFYLCASKGSGNTIYFGEGSWLTVV.

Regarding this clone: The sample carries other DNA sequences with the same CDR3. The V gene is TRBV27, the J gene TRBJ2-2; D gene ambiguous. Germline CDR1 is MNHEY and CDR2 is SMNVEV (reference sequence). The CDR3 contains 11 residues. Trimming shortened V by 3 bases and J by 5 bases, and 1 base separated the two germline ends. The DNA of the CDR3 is TGTGCCAGCAGTTTGACCGGGGAGCTGTTTTTT. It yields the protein CASSLTGELFF.

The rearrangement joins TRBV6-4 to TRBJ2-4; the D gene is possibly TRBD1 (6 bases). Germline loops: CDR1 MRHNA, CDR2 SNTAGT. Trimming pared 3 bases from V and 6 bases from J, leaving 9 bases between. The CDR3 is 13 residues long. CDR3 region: CASSEGAGNIQYF. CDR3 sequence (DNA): TGTGCCAGCAGTGAGGGGGCTGGAAACATTCAGTACTTC.

DNA for the CDR3: TGTGCCAGCAGCGCTGCGGGGGGCTATTATCAGCCCCAGCATTTT. It specifies CASSAAGGYYQPQHF. V is TRBV5-6 and J is TRBJ1-5; D perhaps matches TRBD1 (6 bases). This CDR3 is 15 amino acids long. Germline-derived CDR1 and CDR2 are SGHDT and YYEEEE. V was cut by 4 bases and J by 5 bases, with 16 bases left in between.

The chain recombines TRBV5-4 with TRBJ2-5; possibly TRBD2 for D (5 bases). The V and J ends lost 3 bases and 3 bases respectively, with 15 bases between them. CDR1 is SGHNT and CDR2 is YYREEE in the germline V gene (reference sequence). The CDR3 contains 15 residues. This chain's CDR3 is CASSSGPRAEETQYF. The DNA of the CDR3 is TGTGCCAGCAGCTCCGGACCGAGGGCCGAAGAGACCCAGTACTTC.

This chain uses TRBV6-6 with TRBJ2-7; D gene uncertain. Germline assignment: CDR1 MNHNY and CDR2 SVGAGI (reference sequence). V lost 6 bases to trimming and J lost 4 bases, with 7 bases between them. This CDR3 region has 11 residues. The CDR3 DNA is TGTGCCAGCAGGGTTGAGTACGAGCAGTACTTC. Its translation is CASRVEYEQYF.

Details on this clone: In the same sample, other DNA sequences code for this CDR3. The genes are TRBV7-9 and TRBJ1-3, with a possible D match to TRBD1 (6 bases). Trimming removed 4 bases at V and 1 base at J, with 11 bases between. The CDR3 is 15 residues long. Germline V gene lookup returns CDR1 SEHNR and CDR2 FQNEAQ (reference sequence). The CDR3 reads CASSSGTGSGNTIYF. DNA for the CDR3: TGTGCCAGCAGCTCCGGAACAGGGTCTGGAAACACCATATATTTT.

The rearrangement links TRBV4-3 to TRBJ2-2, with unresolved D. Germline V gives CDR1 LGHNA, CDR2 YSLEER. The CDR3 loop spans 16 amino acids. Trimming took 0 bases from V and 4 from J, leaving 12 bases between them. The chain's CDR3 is CASSQDTSYATGELFF. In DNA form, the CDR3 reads TGCGCCAGCAGCCAAGATACGTCCTACGCCACCGGGGAGCTGTTTTTT.

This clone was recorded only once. CDR3 in DNA: TGTGCCTGGGATAGCTCCTATAATTCACCCCTCCACTTT. Its protein is CAWDSSYNSPLHF. The rearrangement joins TRBV30 to TRBJ1-6; D remains ambiguous. Per germline, CDR1 GTSNPN and CDR2 SVGIG (reference sequence). CDR3 length: 13 amino acids. The ends were cut back, 5 bases at V and 0 bases at J, with 5 bases in the middle.

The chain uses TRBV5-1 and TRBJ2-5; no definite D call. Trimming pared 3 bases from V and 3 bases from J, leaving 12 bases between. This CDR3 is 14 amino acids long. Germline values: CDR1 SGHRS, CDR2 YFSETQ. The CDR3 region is CASSSGGSEETQYF. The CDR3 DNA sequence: TGCGCCAGCAGCTCGGGTGGGTCCGAAGAGACCCAGTACTTC.

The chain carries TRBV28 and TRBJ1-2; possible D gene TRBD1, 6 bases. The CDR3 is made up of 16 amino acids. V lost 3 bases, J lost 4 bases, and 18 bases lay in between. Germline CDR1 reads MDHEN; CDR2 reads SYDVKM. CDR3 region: CASSFANNRAAYGYTF. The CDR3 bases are TGTGCCAGCAGTTTCGCCAACAACAGGGCGGCCTATGGCTACACCTTC.

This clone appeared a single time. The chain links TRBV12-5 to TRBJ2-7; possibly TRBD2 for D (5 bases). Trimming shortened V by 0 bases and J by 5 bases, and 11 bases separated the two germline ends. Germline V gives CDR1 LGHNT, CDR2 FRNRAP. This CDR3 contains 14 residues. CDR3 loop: CASGLVGLGDEQYF. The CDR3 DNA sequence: TGTGCTAGTGGTTTGGTAGGGCTCGGGGACGAGCAGTACTTC.

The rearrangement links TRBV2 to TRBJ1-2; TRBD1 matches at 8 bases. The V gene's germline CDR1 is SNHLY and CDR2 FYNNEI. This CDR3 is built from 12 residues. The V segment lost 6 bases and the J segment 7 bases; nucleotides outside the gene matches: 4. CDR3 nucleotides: TGTGCCAGCAGGAGCCAGGGGGCTGGCTACACCTTC. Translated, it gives CASRSQGAGYTF.

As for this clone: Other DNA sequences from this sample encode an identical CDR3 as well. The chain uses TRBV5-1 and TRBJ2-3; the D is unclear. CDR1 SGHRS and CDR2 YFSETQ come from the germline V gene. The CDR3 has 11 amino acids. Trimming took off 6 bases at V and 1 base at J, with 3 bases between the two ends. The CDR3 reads CASKRTDTQYF. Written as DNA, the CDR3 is TGCGCCAGCAAGCGCACAGATACGCAGTATTTT.

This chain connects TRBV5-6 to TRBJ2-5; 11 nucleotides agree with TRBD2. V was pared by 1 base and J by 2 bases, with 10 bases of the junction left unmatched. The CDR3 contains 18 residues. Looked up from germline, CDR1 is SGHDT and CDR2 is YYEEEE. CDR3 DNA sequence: TGTGCCAGCAGCTTGAGAACATCTAGCGGGGGGTTTCAAGAGACCCAGTACTTC. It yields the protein CASSLRTSSGGFQETQYF.

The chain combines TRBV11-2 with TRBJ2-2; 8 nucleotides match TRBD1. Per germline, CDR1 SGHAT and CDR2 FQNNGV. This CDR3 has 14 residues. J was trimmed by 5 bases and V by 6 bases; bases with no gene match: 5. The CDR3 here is CASRAGGVTGELFF. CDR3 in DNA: TGTGCCAGCAGAGCAGGGGGCGTAACCGGGGAGCTGTTTTTT.